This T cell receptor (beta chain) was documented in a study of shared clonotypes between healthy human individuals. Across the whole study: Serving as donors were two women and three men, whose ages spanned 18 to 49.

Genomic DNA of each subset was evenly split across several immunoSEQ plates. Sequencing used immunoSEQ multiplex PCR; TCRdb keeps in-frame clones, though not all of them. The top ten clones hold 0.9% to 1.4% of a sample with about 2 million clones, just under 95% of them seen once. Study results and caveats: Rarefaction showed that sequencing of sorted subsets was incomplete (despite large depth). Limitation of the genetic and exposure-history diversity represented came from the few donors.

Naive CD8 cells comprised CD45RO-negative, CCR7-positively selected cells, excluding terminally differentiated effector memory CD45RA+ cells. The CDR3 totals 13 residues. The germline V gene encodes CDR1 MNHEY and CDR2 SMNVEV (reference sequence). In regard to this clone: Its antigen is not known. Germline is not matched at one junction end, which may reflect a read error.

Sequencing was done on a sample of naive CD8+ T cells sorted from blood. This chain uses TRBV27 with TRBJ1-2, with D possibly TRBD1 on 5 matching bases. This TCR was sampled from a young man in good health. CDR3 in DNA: TGTGCCAGCAGGTTCACAGGAGACTATGGCTACGCCTTC. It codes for CASRFTGDYGYAF.